A single sample is the source of the 24 T cell receptor beta chains below, sequenced in a study of long-term antiretroviral therapy in people with HIV. The assay used was immunoSEQ (version v3.0), run at survey level. Measured with immunoSEQ multiplex PCR; TCRdb has only the in-frame clones, and not every one. The sample has about 15,000 clones; around 88% are singletons. The specimen comprised unsorted PBMCs, sampled 2.3 to 2.4 years before starting antiretroviral therapy. All receptors come from a woman younger than 45 with HIV.

V gene TRBV19 combines with J gene TRBJ1-3; D gene ambiguous. The CDR3 extends over 16 amino acids. The V gene's germline CDR1 is LNHDA and CDR2 SQIVND (reference sequence). V was shortened by 11 bases and J by 0 bases, with 20 bases between the two germline ends. CDR3 sequence: CAAARSSTSSGNTIYF. The CDR3 nucleotides read TGTGCCGCAGCCCGCTCCAGTACGAGCTCTGGAAACACCATATATTTT.

The CDR3 DNA follows: TGTGCCAGTAGTATACAGGAAAACTCCTACGAGCAGTACTTC. It specifies CASSIQENSYEQYF. This chain joins TRBV19 and TRBJ2-7; the D is unclear. Looked up from germline, CDR1 is LNHDA and CDR2 is SQIVND (reference sequence). The V gene lost 2 bases and the J gene lost 0 bases, with 8 bases spanning the gap. The CDR3 spans 14 residues.

The V call is TRBV28, the J call TRBJ1-3, with no clear D. CDR1 MDHEN and CDR2 SYDVKM come from the germline V gene. This CDR3 has 15 residues. The V gene lost 5 bases and the J gene lost 0 bases, with 11 bases spanning the gap. CDR3 bases: TGTGCCAGCAGTCTTCTATGGGGCTCTGGAAACACCATATATTTT. Its protein product is CASSLLWGSGNTIYF.

The genes are TRBV5-6 and TRBJ1-2; D is unclear. Germline V gene lookup returns CDR1 SGHDT and CDR2 YYEEEE. V lost 6 bases and J 6 bases, leaving 9 bases between the germline ends. The CDR3 has 11 amino acids. CDR3 amino acids: CASNLDNGYTF. The CDR3 DNA follows: TGTGCCAGCAACCTCGACAATGGCTACACCTTC.

Here the CDR3 reads CARRTPVAKNIQYF. In DNA form, the CDR3 reads TGTGCCAGACGGACACCGGTAGCCAAAAACATTCAGTACTTC. The chain links TRBV27 to TRBJ2-4; possibly TRBD1 for D (5 bases). The germline gives CDR1 MNHEY, CDR2 SMNVEV (reference sequence). The ends were cut back, 9 bases at V and 0 bases at J, with 12 bases in the middle. This CDR3 is 14 amino acids long.

CDR3 DNA: TGTGCCAGCAGTGAAGCGCTTGGGACAGGGGGCGAGAACACTGAAGCTTTCTTT. It encodes CASSEALGTGGENTEAFF. The chain couples TRBV2 to TRBJ1-1; 12 nucleotides agree with TRBD1. The CDR3 is 18 amino acids. The germline V gene has CDR1 SNHLY and CDR2 FYNNEI. With 0 bases clipped from V and 1 base from J, the junction kept 6 bases outside the gene matches.

This clone was seen a single time. V and J are TRBV2 and TRBJ2-1, with unresolved D. Per germline, CDR1 SNHLY and CDR2 FYNNEI. V lost 9 bases and J 3 bases, leaving 3 bases between the germline ends. The CDR3 length is 10 residues. The CDR3 loop reads CASLYNEQFF. In nucleotides, the CDR3 is TGTGCCAGTCTCTACAATGAGCAGTTCTTC.

The chain uses TRBV5-1 and TRBJ1-1; D gene unclear. Germline CDR1 reads SGHRS; CDR2 reads YFSETQ. CDR3 size: 13 residues. V was cut by 2 bases and J by 2 bases, with 7 bases left in between. CDR3 nucleotides: TGCGCCAGCAGCTTCTCCACCAACACTGAAGCTTTCTTT. It translates to CASSFSTNTEAFF.

This clone was recorded only once. This chain links TRBV7-9 with TRBJ2-5; D might be TRBD1 (6 bases). In germline, CDR1 is SEHNR, CDR2 FQNEAQ (reference sequence). Trimming stripped 9 bases from V and 5 bases from J, with 16 bases between. The CDR3 length is 13 residues. DNA of the CDR3: TGTGCCAGTGGCGCAGGGGTTTCGGAGACCCAGTACTTC. Translated: CASGAGVSETQYF.

The chain has TRBV29-1 and TRBJ1-2, with D perhaps matching TRBD1 (6 bases). This CDR3 has 11 amino acids. The ends were cut back, 6 bases at V and 8 bases at J, with 13 bases in the middle. Germline V gene lookup returns CDR1 SQVTM and CDR2 ANQGSEA. The CDR3, as DNA: TGCAGCGTCCTGACAGGAGCGGGCTACACCTTC. It codes for CSVLTGAGYTF.

The chain recombines TRBV9 with TRBJ1-1, with 7 bases that match TRBD1. Losses at the gene ends were 4 bases for V and 1 base for J; bases not matched to a gene: 7. CDR1 SGDLS and CDR2 YYNGEE come from the germline V gene. The CDR3 is 15 residues long. The CDR3 nucleotides read TGTGCCAGCAGCCTTTCCGGGACAGAGAACACTGAAGCTTTCTTT. Translation gives CASSLSGTENTEAFF.

This sequence joins TRBV10-3 and TRBJ1-5, with a weak D call TRBD1 (6 bases). Germline V gene lookup returns CDR1 ENHRY and CDR2 SYGVKD. Trimming left V 2 bases short and J 6 bases short, with 11 bases between. The CDR3 covers 14 residues. The CDR3 DNA is TGTGCCATCAGTGAGGGGGGGGGCCCTCAGCCCCAGCATTTT. As protein: CAISEGGGPQPQHF.

The chain has TRBV13 and TRBJ2-5; maybe TRBD1 (7 bases). Germline assignment: CDR1 PRHDT and CDR2 FYEKMQ (reference sequence). Trimming removed 2 bases at V and 6 bases at J, with 16 bases between. CDR3 length equals 15 residues. The CDR3 reads CASSLYDREVQTQYF. The CDR3 bases are TGTGCCAGCAGCTTATACGACAGGGAGGTGCAGACCCAGTACTTC.

The rearrangement links TRBV18 to TRBJ1-1; a weak D match, TRBD1 (6 bases). This CDR3 is 15 amino acids long. Trimming shortened V by 3 bases and J by 7 bases, and 18 bases separated the two germline ends. Germline loops: CDR1 KGHSH, CDR2 LQKENI. CDR3 coding DNA: TGTGCCAGCTCACCGGGTTCGGGGGGCGGCCATGAAGCTTTCTTT. As protein: CASSPGSGGGHEAFF.

V is TRBV5-1 and J is TRBJ2-5; TRBD2 matches at 12 bases. The CDR3 sequence is 16 residues long. Germline lookup yields CDR1 SGHRS and CDR2 YFSETQ. Trimming took 4 bases from V and 0 from J; bases not matched to a gene: 4. The CDR3 DNA reads TGCGCCAGCAGCACCGGGACTAGCGGGTACCAAGAGACCCAGTACTTC. Translating gives CASSTGTSGYQETQYF.

For the CDR3, the DNA is TGTGCCAGCAGCTTAGCGGGGACTAGGGCTCGCGGCGAGCAGTACTTC. Amino acid sequence: CASSLAGTRARGEQYF. This chain uses TRBV7-2 with TRBJ2-7, with TRBD2 matching over 8 bases. The germline V gene encodes CDR1 SGHTA and CDR2 FQGNSA. The CDR3 loop spans 16 amino acids. The trim removed 0 bases at V and 6 bases at J, leaving 10 bases unmatched.

This clone has just one count. V is TRBV9 and J is TRBJ1-2; TRBD1 agrees at 7 bases. Germline V gene sequence: CDR1 SGDLS, CDR2 YYNGEE. Losses at the gene ends were 4 bases for V and 2 bases for J; bases not matched to a gene: 2. The CDR3 consists of 13 residues. The chain's CDR3 is CASSKGQNYGYTF. The CDR3 DNA reads as TGTGCCAGCAGCAAGGGACAGAACTATGGCTACACCTTC.

The count of this clone is one. The chain combines TRBV19 with TRBJ1-6; D not resolved. V was pared by 10 bases and J by 5 bases, with 12 bases between. This CDR3 has 13 residues. Germline assignment: CDR1 LNHDA and CDR2 SQIVND (reference sequence). CDR3 in amino acids: CATKAGDNSPLHF. CDR3 in DNA: TGTGCCACCAAAGCGGGCGATAATTCACCCCTCCACTTT.

This chain uses TRBV7-9 with TRBJ2-7; 12 positions agree with TRBD2. The CDR3 spans 14 residues. V shed 2 bases and J 5 bases; nucleotides not matched to a gene: 1. CDR1 SEHNR and CDR2 FQNEAQ come from the germline V gene (reference sequence). CDR3 loop: CASSLPSGGDEQYF. The CDR3 DNA is TGTGCCAGCAGCTTACCTAGCGGGGGGGACGAGCAGTACTTC.

The genes are TRBV9 and TRBJ1-5, with TRBD1 matching 7 bases. V lost 0 bases, J lost 4 bases, and 4 bases stayed unmatched. The V gene's germline CDR1 is SGDLS and CDR2 YYNGEE. This CDR3 is built from 15 residues. CDR3 protein: CASSVGQGGNQPQHF. Here the CDR3 DNA reads TGTGCCAGCAGCGTAGGACAGGGCGGTAATCAGCCCCAGCATTTT.

This clone is medium-sized (0.01 to 0.1%) in the sample. The gene calls are TRBV4-3 and TRBJ1-1; no clear D. The CDR3 has 16 amino acids. Germline V CDR1 and CDR2: LGHNA, YSLEER. Trimming pared 0 bases from V and 5 bases from J, leaving 16 bases between. The CDR3, as DNA: TGCGCCAGCAGCCAAGATGTGGCAGCGGGAGATACTGAAGCTTTCTTT. Translating it yields CASSQDVAAGDTEAFF.

J is TRBJ1-1 and V is TRBV18; TRBD1 aligns across 8 bases. The CDR3 extends over 14 amino acids. Germline CDR1 KGHSH, CDR2 LQKENI. V lost 6 bases and J lost 5; bases outside the gene matches: 8. The DNA for the CDR3 is TGTGCCAGCTCCCAAGCGACAGGGGAAACTGAAGCTTTCTTT. Its translation is CASSQATGETEAFF.

This rearrangement joins TRBV6-1 to TRBJ2-2; D is unclear. V was pared by 5 bases and J by 4 bases, with 8 bases between. The CDR3 sequence is 13 residues long. CDR1 and CDR2 (germline): MNHNS, SASEGT. CDR3 amino acids: CASSLPGTGELFF. The CDR3 nucleotides read TGTGCCAGCAGTCTCCCCGGCACCGGGGAGCTGTTTTTT.

This chain links TRBV5-1 with TRBJ2-7; the D gene is possibly TRBD1 (6 bases). Germline V CDR1 and CDR2: SGHRS, YFSETQ. CDR3 length equals 15 residues. V shed 4 bases and J shed 4 bases, with 18 bases lying between them. CDR3 region: CASSPPRTDAYEQYF. The CDR3 DNA follows: TGCGCCAGCAGCCCACCTAGGACAGACGCATACGAGCAGTACTTC.